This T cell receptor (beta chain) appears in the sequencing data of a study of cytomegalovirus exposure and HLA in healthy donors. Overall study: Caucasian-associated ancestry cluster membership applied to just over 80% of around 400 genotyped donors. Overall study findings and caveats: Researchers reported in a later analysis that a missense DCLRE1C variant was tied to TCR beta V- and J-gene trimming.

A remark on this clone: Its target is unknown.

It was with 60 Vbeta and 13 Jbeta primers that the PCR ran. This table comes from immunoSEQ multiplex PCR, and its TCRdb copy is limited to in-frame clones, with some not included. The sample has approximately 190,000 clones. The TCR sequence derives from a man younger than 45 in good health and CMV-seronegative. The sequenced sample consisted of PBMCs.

The CDR3 is CASSLAGGGLYEQYF. In DNA form, the CDR3 reads TGTGCCAGCAGCTTAGCGGGCGGGGGGCTCTACGAGCAGTACTTC. The rearrangement links TRBV7-2 to TRBJ2-7, with 8 nucleotides matching TRBD2. Per germline, CDR1 SGHTA and CDR2 FQGNSA. V lost 0 bases to trimming and J lost 3 bases; unmatched junction nucleotides: 4. The length of the CDR3 is 15 residues.